A selection of T cell receptor beta chains follows, all from one sample in a study of T cells after yellow fever vaccination. MiXCR, applied by TCRdb to the 5' RACE reads, yields one record per CDR3 protein. The sample contains 200,000 to 300,000 distinct CDR3 sequences, roughly 6.3% of which appear only once. The material was CD4+ T cells sorted from PBMCs, obtained on the day of the yellow fever booster vaccination. The receptors derive from a man younger than 45 who received the YFV17D yellow fever vaccine. Both conserved end residues are part of each CDR3. The D gene is left open where the match is weak. Some rows have no size entry. The others give once, few or many, or a class for an expanded clone.

>16|TRBV20-1|TRBD2|TRBJ2-7|-
TGCAGTGCTAGGAGGGGTCCTTCGGGAGGGCCTCACGAGCAGTACTTC
CSARRGPSGGPHEQYF
>14|TRBV6-2/TRBV6-3|TRBD1|TRBJ1-1|few
TGTGCCAGCAGTTTCGGGACAGCCAACACTGAAGCTTTCTTT
CASSFGTANTEAFF
>14|TRBV12-3/TRBV12-4|-|TRBJ2-3|-
TGTGCCAGCAGTTTTTGGGAGTCGGCAGATACGCAGTATTTT
CASSFWESADTQYF
>15|TRBV20-1|TRBD2|TRBJ2-1|-
TGCAGTGCTAGTCACGAGCGGGAGACCTACAATGAGCAGTTCTTC
CSASHERETYNEQFF
>17|TRBV12-3/TRBV12-4|TRBD2|TRBJ2-1|many
TGTGCCAGCAGCTACAAGAGTCTAGCGGTTTTCTACAATGAGCAGTTCTTC
CASSYKSLAVFYNEQFF
>13|TRBV5-1|-|TRBJ2-7|many
TGCGCCAGCAGCCTCCCAGGGGGGCTCGAGCAGTACTTC
CASSLPGGLEQYF
>14|TRBV20-1|TRBD1|TRBJ1-6|many
TGCAGTGCTAGGCGGACAGGGCCTAATTCACCCCTCCACTTT
CSARRTGPNSPLHF
>15|TRBV15|TRBD1|TRBJ1-6|-
TGTGCCACCAGCAGAGCTAGGGACAGTAATTCACCCCTCCACTTT
CATSRARDSNSPLHF
>11|TRBV28|-|TRBJ2-5|few
TGTGCCAGCGGTCCCCTAGGGGCCCAGTACTTC
CASGPLGAQYF
>16|TRBV5-1|TRBD2|TRBJ2-1|many
TGCGCCAGCAGCCCCGGACTAGCGGGAGGGCCCAATGAGCAGTTCTTC
CASSPGLAGGPNEQFF
>19|TRBV2|TRBD1|TRBJ2-1|-
TGTGCCTTCAGTTCGGTATGGGGTGTGGACAGGGGGTCATACAATGAGCAGTTCTTC
CAFSSVWGVDRGSYNEQFF
>14|TRBV20-1|-|TRBJ1-1|-
TGCAGTGCTGGCGACAGGTCTGGGAAGACTGAAGCTTTCTTT
CSAGDRSGKTEAFF
>13|TRBV12-3/TRBV12-4|-|TRBJ2-5|-
TGTGCCAGCACCCTTTGGAGTTCAGAGACCCAGTACTTC
CASTLWSSETQYF
>12|TRBV29-1|-|TRBJ2-5|medium-sized
TGCAGCGTCCTCCGACAGTTAGAGACCCAGTACTTC
CSVLRQLETQYF
>15|TRBV20-1|-|TRBJ1-4|-
TGCAGTGCTCAGTCGCCGGGCGACACCTTGTCTCGACTGTTTTTT
CSAQSPGDTLSRLFF
>12|TRBV10-3|TRBD1|TRBJ1-2|few
TGTGCCACCGGACAGGGGGCAGGTGGCTACACCTTC
CATGQGAGGYTF
>17|TRBV5-1|TRBD2|TRBJ2-1|once
TGCGCCATCAGCTTGGGACTAGCGGTGAGCTCCTACAATGAGCAGTTCTTC
CAISLGLAVSSYNEQFF
>14|TRBV5-1|TRBD1|TRBJ2-5|many
TGCGCCAGCAGCTTGGAGACAGGGGCGGAGACCCAGTACTTC
CASSLETGAETQYF
>15|TRBV5-1|-|TRBJ2-7|many
TGCGCCAGCAGCAAGGGAGGAAGTGCTTCCTACGAGCAGTACTTC
CASSKGGSASYEQYF
>13|TRBV5-5|-|TRBJ2-5|-
TGTGCCAGCAGCTCAGCGATTCGAGAGACCCAGTACTTC
CASSSAIRETQYF
>15|TRBV16|TRBD1|TRBJ2-1|-
TGTGCCAGCAGCCAATGGACAGGACTCTACAATGAGCAGTTCTTC
CASSQWTGLYNEQFF
>15|TRBV6-2/TRBV6-3|-|TRBJ2-7|-
TGTGCCAGCAGCCCACCCGGAACGGCAGGGGACGAGCAGTACTTC
CASSPPGTAGDEQYF
>12|TRBV4-3|-|TRBJ2-1|many
TGCGCCAGCAGCCAAGACAACAATGAGCAGTTCTTC
CASSQDNNEQFF
>15|TRBV29-1|-|TRBJ2-3|few
TGCAGCGTCTGGGTGCGAGTGGGAGGGGGTGATACGCAGTATTTT
CSVWVRVGGGDTQYF
>15|TRBV5-5|TRBD1|TRBJ1-5|few
TGTGCCAGCAGCTTGGGCGGGACAGGCGGTCAGCCCCAGCATTTT
CASSLGGTGGQPQHF
>15|TRBV5-1|TRBD1|TRBJ2-3|few
TGCGCCAGCAGCCTCGGGACAGCTAGCACAGATACGCAGTATTTT
CASSLGTASTDTQYF
>12|TRBV27|-|TRBJ2-2|many
TGTGCCAGCAGTCAAGGTGTCGGGGAGCTGTTTTTT
CASSQGVGELFF